What follows are 30 T cell receptor beta chains derived from one specimen sequenced in a study of patients and donors after allogeneic stem cell transplantation. TCRdb ran MiXCR on the RT-PCR reads and lists one entry per CDR3 protein. The sample lists tens of thousands of distinct CDR3 sequences; under 7.5% were seen once. The specimen was blood, either unsorted or a sorted T cell fraction (not recorded which). These TCRs come from a human donor who was either an allogeneic HSCT recipient or a stem cell or donor lymphocyte infusion donor (not recorded which). It is not recorded whose cells these are; they may come from a transplant donor.

This clonotype was observed a handful of times. The gene calls are TRBV6-5 and TRBJ2-1; 12 bases are shared with TRBD2. The CDR3 covers 13 residues. From germline, CDR1 is MNHEY and CDR2 SVGAGI. Unmatched junction bases numbered 1, after V lost 6 bases and J lost 7 bases. The CDR3 DNA reads TGTGCCAGCAGACTAGCGGGAGGTAATGAGCAGTTCTTC. Its translation: CASRLAGGNEQFF.

This clonotype has at least ten counts. The chain is built from TRBV5-1 and TRBJ2-3; 11 bases agree with TRBD2. Germline V gene lookup returns CDR1 SGHRS and CDR2 YFSETQ. Trimming removed 4 bases from V and 2 bases from J; junction bases left unmatched: 12. This CDR3 has 18 residues. The CDR3 DNA follows: TGCGCCAGCAGCCCAGCTAGCGGGAGGCCCCGAAACACAGATACGCAGTATTTT. Its protein is CASSPASGRPRNTDTQYF. The full variable domain, its missing parts supplied by reference TRBV5-1 and TRBJ2-3, is KAGVTQTPRYLIKTRGQQVTLSCSPISGHRSVSWYQQTPGQGLQFLFEYFSETQRNKGNFPGRFSGRQFSNSRSEMNVSTLELGDSALYLCASSPASGRPRNTDTQYFGPGTRLTVL.

The gene calls are TRBV28 and TRBJ2-3; no firm D call. The length of the CDR3 is 17 residues. Germline V gene sequence: CDR1 MDHEN, CDR2 SYDVKM. V shed 4 bases and J shed 2 bases, with 19 bases lying between them. The CDR3 bases are TGTGCCAGCAGTTCCCGCAGGCTCTCGAGGCCCACAGATACGCAGTATTTT. Its translation: CASSSRRLSRPTDTQYF. Supplemented by reference TRBV28 and TRBJ2-3, the full variable domain reads DVKVTQSSRYLVKRTGEKVFLECVQDMDHENMFWYRQDPGLGLRLIYFSYDVKMKEKGDIPEGYSVSREKKERFSLILESASTNQTSMYLCASSSRRLSRPTDTQYFGPGTRLTVL.

The CDR3, as DNA: TGTGCCAGCAGTCTCTGGGGACAGTCCTACAATGAGCAGTTCTTC. Amino acids: CASSLWGQSYNEQFF. This chain uses TRBV27 with TRBJ2-1; TRBD1 aligns across 7 bases. Germline V gene data show CDR1 as MNHEY and CDR2 as SMNVEV (reference sequence). This CDR3 is 15 amino acids long. Unmatched junction bases numbered 5, after V lost 5 bases and J lost 1 base.

This clonotype was detected many times. This chain connects TRBV27 to TRBJ2-1; D gene ambiguous. Per germline, CDR1 MNHEY and CDR2 SMNVEV (reference sequence). The CDR3 covers 13 residues. The V gene lost 2 bases and the J gene lost 1 base, with 3 bases spanning the gap. Here the CDR3 DNA reads TGTGCCAGCAGTTTAAGTTCCTACAATGAGCAGTTCTTC. This encodes CASSLSSYNEQFF.

This clonotype was seen many times. The chain employs TRBV3-1 and TRBJ2-7; no clear D gene. The V end was cut by 5 bases, the J end by 1 base, with 6 bases between. Looked up from germline, CDR1 is LGHDT and CDR2 is YNNKEL (reference sequence). The CDR3 totals 12 residues. The CDR3 loop is CASSFRSYEQYF. CDR3 coding DNA: TGTGCCAGCAGCTTCCGTTCCTACGAGCAGTACTTC.

This clonotype was counted ten times or more. The rearrangement joins TRBV3-1 to TRBJ2-7; D uncertain. V lost 2 bases to trimming and J lost 3 bases, with 8 bases between them. Germline CDR1 is LGHDT and CDR2 is YNNKEL (reference sequence). This CDR3 is 13 amino acids long. The CDR3 region is CASSQRRFYEQYF. In nucleotides, the CDR3 is TGTGCCAGCAGCCAACGGAGATTCTACGAGCAGTACTTC.

V and J are TRBV7-9 and TRBJ1-2; TRBD1 agrees at 9 bases. The J segment lost 1 base and the V segment lost 3 bases, leaving 6 bases of the junction unmatched. CDR3 length: 16 amino acids. The germline CDR1 and CDR2 sequences are SEHNR and FQNEAQ (reference sequence). CDR3 sequence reads: CASSLNPGQGNYGYTF. The CDR3 coding sequence is TGTGCCAGCAGCTTGAATCCGGGACAGGGTAACTATGGCTACACCTTC.

This clonotype appeared a few times. The chain links TRBV5-6 to TRBJ2-4, with D possibly being TRBD1 (5 bases). The germline V gene has CDR1 SGHDT and CDR2 YYEEEE. Trimming took 0 bases from V and 0 from J, leaving 7 bases between them. The CDR3 is 15 amino acids. The CDR3 reads CASSLVRVAKNIQYF. Written as DNA, the CDR3 is TGTGCCAGCAGCTTGGTCAGGGTAGCCAAAAACATTCAGTACTTC.

This chain uses TRBV12-3 or TRBV12-4 with TRBJ2-1, with D possibly TRBD1 on 6 matching bases. V was cut by 2 bases and J by 4 bases, with 18 bases left in between. This CDR3 is 17 amino acids long. DNA of the CDR3: TGTGCCAGCAGTTTACATACCCCCAGGGGATCATACAATGAGCAGTTCTTC. Translated, it gives CASSLHTPRGSYNEQFF.

This clonotype was observed many times. This chain links TRBV25-1 with TRBJ2-7; D remains unclear. The CDR3 loop spans 14 amino acids. The germline V gene encodes CDR1 MGHDK and CDR2 SYGVNS. The ends were cut back, 4 bases at V and 3 bases at J, with 13 bases in the middle. In nucleotides, the CDR3 is TGTGCCAGCAGTGCAGTGGGGTCCCTCTACGAGCAGTACTTC. This translates into CASSAVGSLYEQYF.

A remark on this clonotype: One end of the junction does not line up with germline, which may come from a read error. This sequence joins TRBV18 and TRBJ2-7; weak D call: TRBD1 (6 bases). The CDR3 is 16 amino acids. Germline CDR1 is KGHSH and CDR2 is LQKENI. CDR3 coding DNA: TGTACCAGCTCACCACGGCTCGGGGACACAGCTCGCGAGCAGTACTTC. It yields the protein CTSSPRLGDTAREQYF.

Ten or more counts support this clonotype. The gene calls are TRBV7-9 and TRBJ2-4; D call uncertain. Trimming shortened V by 1 base and J by 7 bases, and 8 bases separated the two germline ends. CDR1 and CDR2 from the germline V gene are SEHNR and FQNEAQ (reference sequence). The CDR3 spans 13 residues. In nucleotides, the CDR3 is TGTGCCAGCAGCTTAGGGACGGGCAACATTCAGTACTTC. Translation gives CASSLGTGNIQYF.

The chain links TRBV7-9 to TRBJ2-1; the D gene could be TRBD1 or TRBD2 (5 bases each). Germline V gene lookup returns CDR1 SEHNR and CDR2 FQNEAQ (reference sequence). Trimming removed 0 bases from V and 6 bases from J, with 15 bases in between. This CDR3 is 16 amino acids long. The CDR3 coding sequence is TGTGCCAGCAGCTTAGCCGGGCTAGCAGGGCTCAATGAGCAGTTCTTC. Translation: CASSLAGLAGLNEQFF.

This clonotype was seen repeatedly, ten times or more. This chain joins TRBV4-1 and TRBJ1-5; tentatively, D is TRBD1 (5 bases). The CDR3 sequence is 16 residues long. Germline V gene lookup returns CDR1 MGHRA and CDR2 YSYEKL. Trimming removed 0 bases from V and 7 bases from J, with 16 bases in between. CDR3 sequence (DNA): TGCGCCAGCAGCCAAGATCCGGGGGGTACGAAGCAGCCCCAGCATTTT. The encoded protein is CASSQDPGGTKQPQHF.

This clonotype occurred many times. The chain combines TRBV28 with TRBJ1-5; D not resolved. V lost 6 bases and J 4 bases, leaving 16 bases between the germline ends. CDR3 length: 15 amino acids. Germline values: CDR1 MDHEN, CDR2 SYDVKM. The CDR3 nucleotides read TGTGCCAGCAGATCCCCCATCGGCCAAAATCAGCCCCAGCATTTT. Translation gives CASRSPIGQNQPQHF.

This clonotype was counted ten times or more. The V and J genes are TRBV7-3 and TRBJ1-1, with no clear D. The germline gives CDR1 SGHTA, CDR2 FQGTGA. This CDR3 has 14 amino acids. Trimming removed 0 bases from V and 6 bases from J, with 11 bases in between. CDR3 residues: CASSLTGRAAEAFF. The DNA for the CDR3 is TGTGCCAGCAGCTTAACCGGCCGTGCTGCTGAAGCTTTCTTT.

The chain uses TRBV20-1 and TRBJ2-3; no definite D call. V was clipped by 3 bases and J by 5 bases, with 18 bases between them. CDR1 is DFQATT, CDR2 SNEGSKA, per germline (reference sequence). The CDR3 covers 15 residues. The CDR3 loop is CSARWLARIEDTQYF. The CDR3 DNA reads as TGCAGTGCTAGGTGGTTAGCTCGGATTGAAGATACGCAGTATTTT.

To note about this clonotype: A single base separates this from a much larger clone, so it may be a read error. Because the CDR3 is missing its conserved closing phenylalanine or tryptophan, this is likely a read error. The J gene is TRBJ1-1, the V gene TRBV5-4; 7 bases are a match to TRBD1. The CDR3 spans 11 residues. Germline V gene data show CDR1 as SGHNT and CDR2 as YYREEE (reference sequence). Trimming at V came to 4 bases and at J to 11 bases, leaving 5 bases not matched to a gene. DNA of the CDR3: TGTGCCAGCAGCACCGGGACAGTGGCTTTCTTG. It codes for CASSTGTVAFL.

There are many counts of this clonotype. The V gene is TRBV20-1, the J gene TRBJ1-2, with D possibly matching TRBD1 (6 bases). The V end was cut by 0 bases, the J end by 4 bases, with 12 bases between. Germline V gives CDR1 DFQATT, CDR2 SNEGSKA (reference sequence). The CDR3 contains 14 residues. The CDR3 spells CSAREQRQAYGYTF. Here the CDR3 DNA reads TGCAGTGCTAGAGAACAACGACAGGCCTATGGCTACACCTTC.

Ten or more counts support this clonotype. This sequence joins TRBV5-1 and TRBJ2-5; tentative D call: TRBD2 (5 bases). Trimming shortened V by 2 bases and J by 2 bases, and 13 bases separated the two germline ends. The CDR3 contains 15 residues. CDR1 SGHRS and CDR2 YFSETQ come from the germline V gene. The CDR3 is CASSLDGGAQETQYF. The CDR3 DNA is TGCGCCAGCAGCTTAGACGGAGGAGCACAAGAGACCCAGTACTTC.

This clonotype came up many times. The V gene is TRBV19, the J gene TRBJ2-1; 7 bases align to TRBD2. V lost 3 bases and J lost 7; bases outside the gene matches: 9. Germline V gene data show CDR1 as LNHDA and CDR2 as SQIVND (reference sequence). The CDR3 contains 15 residues. CDR3 nucleotide sequence: TGTGCCAGTAGTATCTCTAGCGGAGGGTCAAATGAGCAGTTCTTC. As protein: CASSISSGGSNEQFF. Using reference TRBV19 and TRBJ2-1 for the parts outside the CDR3, the full variable domain is DGGITQSPKYLFRKEGQNVTLSCEQNLNHDAMYWYRQDPGQGLRLIYYSQIVNDFQKGDIAEGYSVSREKKESFPLTVTSAQKNPTAFYLCASSISSGGSNEQFFGPGTRLTVL.

Ten or more counts support this clonotype. This rearrangement joins TRBV4-2 to TRBJ2-5; 8 bases align to TRBD1. J gave up 4 bases and V 4 bases, and 11 bases lay outside the gene matches. The CDR3 sequence is 16 residues long. Germline V gene lookup returns CDR1 LGHNA and CDR2 YNFKEQ. The CDR3: CASSRDGGTGGETQYF. Written as DNA, the CDR3 is TGTGCCAGCAGCCGGGATGGCGGGACAGGAGGAGAGACCCAGTACTTC.

The J gene is TRBJ2-2, the V gene TRBV11-3; D call uncertain. The CDR3 runs 13 residues. Between the trimmed V and J ends, which lost 3 bases and 7 bases, there was a span of 9 bases. Germline V gives CDR1 SGHNT, CDR2 YENEEA. The CDR3 nucleotides are TGTGCCAGCAGCTTTGCCCGTAACGGGGAGCTGTTTTTT. Translating gives CASSFARNGELFF.

This clonotype was recorded at least ten times. CDR3 nucleotide sequence: TGTGCCAGCAGTAACCTTAGACAGGCCCTGAACACCGGGGAGCTGTTTTTT. This translates into CASSNLRQALNTGELFF. V and J are TRBV27 and TRBJ2-2; possible D gene TRBD1, 6 bases. Trimming pared 5 bases from V and 1 base from J, leaving 17 bases between. Germline lookup yields CDR1 MNHEY and CDR2 SMNVEV (reference sequence). This CDR3 contains 17 residues.

The CDR3 region has the DNA TGTGCCAGCAGGAACACAGGGAAAGAGACCCAGTACTTC. Protein sequence: CASRNTGKETQYF. The J gene is TRBJ2-5, the V gene TRBV7-6, with D tentatively TRBD1 (6 bases). Germline lookup yields CDR1 SGHVS and CDR2 FNYEAQ. V was cut by 6 bases and J by 3 bases, with 11 bases left in between. The CDR3 is made up of 13 amino acids.

By share of the sample, this clonotype is medium-sized. The chain is built from TRBV7-9 and TRBJ2-7; D unresolved. Germline V gene sequence: CDR1 SEHNR, CDR2 FQNEAQ (reference sequence). This CDR3 has 13 residues. Trimming removed 5 bases from V and 0 bases from J, with 8 bases in between. CDR3 residues: CASSQTGSYEQYF. CDR3 in DNA: TGTGCCAGCAGCCAGACTGGCTCCTACGAGCAGTACTTC.

Only a few counts were recorded for this clonotype. The V call is TRBV5-6, the J call TRBJ2-5; D is possibly TRBD1 (6 bases). The germline gives CDR1 SGHDT, CDR2 YYEEEE. This CDR3 spans 13 amino acids. Trimming cost V 6 bases and J 1 base, with 10 bases left between them. CDR3 loop: CASTHRAQETQYF. CDR3 nucleotides: TGTGCCAGCACACACAGGGCCCAAGAGACCCAGTACTTC. The full variable domain, in which reference TRBV5-6 and TRBJ2-5 provide the parts outside the CDR3, is DAGVTQSPTHLIKTRGQQVTLRCSPKSGHDTVSWYQQALGQGPQFIFQYYEEEERQRGNFPDRFSGHQFPNYSSELNVNALLLGDSALYLCASTHRAQETQYFGPGTRLLVL.

This clonotype has just a few counts. The chain employs TRBV5-5 and TRBJ2-7; 12 bases map to TRBD1. CDR3 size: 15 residues. V lost 5 bases to trimming and J lost 7 bases; unmatched junction nucleotides: 10. From germline, CDR1 is SGHKS and CDR2 YYEKEE (reference sequence). CDR3 sequence (DNA): TGTGCCAGCAGGCCACGGGGACAGGGGGCTTATGAGCAGTACTTC. Translated: CASRPRGQGAYEQYF.

This clonotype was seen only a few times. The chain has TRBV6-2 or TRBV6-3 and TRBJ1-1; possible D gene TRBD1, 6 bases. The CDR3 spans 11 residues. Germline V gene sequence: CDR1 MNHEY, CDR2 SVGEGT. V lost 6 bases, J lost 10 bases, and 12 bases lay in between. The CDR3 DNA follows: TGTGCCAGCAGCCCCCTCAGGGGAGCTTTCTTT. Protein: CASSPLRGAFF.